The entry that follows covers one T cell receptor (beta chain) sequence. Source study methods: Amplification with reference gene primers provided the estimates of nucleated cell counts. Data came from immunoSEQ multiplex PCR; TCRdb stores just in-frame clones and leaves some out. The V and J calls and the clone size are those of that table, but D and trimming were determined from the DNA. The sample consists of almost 70,000 clones, 79% of them appearing once. These data are taken from a study of blood T cell repertoires in COVID-19. Background on the study: PBMCs, B-cell-depleted T cells, or T cells were the source of the cDNA or gDNA that made up the material.

The sample was peripheral blood. The source of this sequence is a man in his 60s with acute or convalescent COVID-19.

The CDR3 coding sequence is TGTGCCAGCAACAGGTACCAAGAGACCCAGTACTTC. Residues: CASNRYQETQYF. The V gene is TRBV2, the J gene TRBJ2-5; D is possibly TRBD1 (5 bases). This CDR3 is built from 12 residues. Trimming left V 7 bases short and J 0 bases short, with 6 bases between. The germline V gene has CDR1 SNHLY and CDR2 FYNNEI.